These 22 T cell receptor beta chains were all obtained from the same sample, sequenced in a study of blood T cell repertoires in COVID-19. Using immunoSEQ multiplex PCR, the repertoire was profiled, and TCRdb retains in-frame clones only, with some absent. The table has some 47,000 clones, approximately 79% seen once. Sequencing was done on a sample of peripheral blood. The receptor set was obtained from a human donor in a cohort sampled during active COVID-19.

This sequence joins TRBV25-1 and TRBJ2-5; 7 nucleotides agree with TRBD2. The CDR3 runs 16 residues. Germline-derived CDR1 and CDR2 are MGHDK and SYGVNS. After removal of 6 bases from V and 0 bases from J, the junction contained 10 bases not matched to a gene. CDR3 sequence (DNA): TGTGCCAGCAGCGGGACTACCAACCGATACCAAGAGACCCAGTACTTC. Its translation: CASSGTTNRYQETQYF.

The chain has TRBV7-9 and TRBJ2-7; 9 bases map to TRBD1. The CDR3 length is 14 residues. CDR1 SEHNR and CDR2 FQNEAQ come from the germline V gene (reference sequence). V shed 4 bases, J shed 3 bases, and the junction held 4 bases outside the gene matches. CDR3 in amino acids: CASSWGTGNYEQYF. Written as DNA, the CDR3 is TGTGCCAGCAGCTGGGGGACAGGGAACTACGAGCAGTACTTC.

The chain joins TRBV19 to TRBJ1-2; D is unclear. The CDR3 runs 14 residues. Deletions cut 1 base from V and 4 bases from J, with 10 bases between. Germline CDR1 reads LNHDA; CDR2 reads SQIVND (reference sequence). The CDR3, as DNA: TGTGCCAGTAGTATAGGTCAGGCCTCCTATGGCTACACCTTC. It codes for CASSIGQASYGYTF.

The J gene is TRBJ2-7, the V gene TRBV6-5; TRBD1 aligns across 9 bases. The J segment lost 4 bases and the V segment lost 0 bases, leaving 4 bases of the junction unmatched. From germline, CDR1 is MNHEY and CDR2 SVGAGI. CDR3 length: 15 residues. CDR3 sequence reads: CASSYSPGTGYEQYV. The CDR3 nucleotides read TGTGCCAGCAGTTACTCCCCGGGGACAGGGTACGAGCAGTACGTC.

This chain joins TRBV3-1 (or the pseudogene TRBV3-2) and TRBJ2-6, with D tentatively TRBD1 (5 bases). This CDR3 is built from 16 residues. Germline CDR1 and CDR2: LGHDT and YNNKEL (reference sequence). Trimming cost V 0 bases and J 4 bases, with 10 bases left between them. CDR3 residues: CASSQDWGAGANVLTF. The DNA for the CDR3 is TGTGCCAGCAGCCAAGATTGGGGCGCAGGGGCCAACGTCCTGACTTTC.

Here the CDR3 reads CASKVAIGTSTDTQYF. In nucleotides, the CDR3 is TGTGCCAGCAAAGTTGCTATCGGGACATCTACAGATACGCAGTATTTT. The V gene is TRBV9, the J gene TRBJ2-3, with D maybe TRBD1 (6 bases). V was trimmed by 6 bases and J by 3 bases, leaving 20 bases between them. The CDR3 is made up of 16 amino acids. Germline V lookup: CDR1 SGDLS, CDR2 YYNGEE.

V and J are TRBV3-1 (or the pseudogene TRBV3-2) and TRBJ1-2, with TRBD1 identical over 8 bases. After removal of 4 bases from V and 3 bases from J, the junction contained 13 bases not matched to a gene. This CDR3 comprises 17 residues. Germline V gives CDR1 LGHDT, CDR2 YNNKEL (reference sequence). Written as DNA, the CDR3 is TGTGCCAGCAGCCCGACTCTTGGACAGGGAGAGGACTATGGCTACACCTTC. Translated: CASSPTLGQGEDYGYTF.

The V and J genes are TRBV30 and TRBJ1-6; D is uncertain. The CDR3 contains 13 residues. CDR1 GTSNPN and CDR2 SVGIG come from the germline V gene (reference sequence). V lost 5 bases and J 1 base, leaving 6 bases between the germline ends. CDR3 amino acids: CAWDISYNSPLHF. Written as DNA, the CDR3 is TGTGCCTGGGACATTTCCTATAATTCACCCCTCCACTTT.

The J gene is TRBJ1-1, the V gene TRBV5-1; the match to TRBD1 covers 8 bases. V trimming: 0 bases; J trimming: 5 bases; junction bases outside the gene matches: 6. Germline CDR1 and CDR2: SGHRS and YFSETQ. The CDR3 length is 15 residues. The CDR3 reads CASSLEGQASTEAFF. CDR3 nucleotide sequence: TGCGCCAGCAGCTTGGAGGGACAGGCCTCTACTGAAGCTTTCTTT.

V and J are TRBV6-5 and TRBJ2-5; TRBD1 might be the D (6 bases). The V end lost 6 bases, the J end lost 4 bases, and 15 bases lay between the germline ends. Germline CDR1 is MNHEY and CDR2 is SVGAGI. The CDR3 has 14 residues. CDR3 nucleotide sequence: TGTGCCAGCAGGCCCAGGGGATCGGGAGAGACCCAGTACTTC. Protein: CASRPRGSGETQYF.

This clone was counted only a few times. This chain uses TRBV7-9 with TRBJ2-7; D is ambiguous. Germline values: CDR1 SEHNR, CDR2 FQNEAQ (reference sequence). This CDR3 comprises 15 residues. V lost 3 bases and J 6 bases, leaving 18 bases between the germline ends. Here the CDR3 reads CASSFPDGGAPEQYV. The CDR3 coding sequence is TGTGCCAGCAGCTTCCCGGATGGCGGCGCACCCGAGCAGTACGTC.

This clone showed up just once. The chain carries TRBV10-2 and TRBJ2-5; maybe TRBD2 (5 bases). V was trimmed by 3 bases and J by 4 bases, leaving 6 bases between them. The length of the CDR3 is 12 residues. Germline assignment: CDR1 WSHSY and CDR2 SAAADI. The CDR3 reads CASSDGGETQYF. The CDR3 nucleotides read TGCGCCAGCAGTGACGGAGGAGAGACCCAGTACTTC.

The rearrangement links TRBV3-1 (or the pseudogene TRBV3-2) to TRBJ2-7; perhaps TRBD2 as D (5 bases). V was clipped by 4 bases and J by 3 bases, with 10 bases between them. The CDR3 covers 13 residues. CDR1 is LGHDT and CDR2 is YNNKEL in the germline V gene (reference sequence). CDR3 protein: CASSRLSHYEQYF. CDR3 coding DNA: TGTGCCAGCAGCCGACTATCCCACTACGAGCAGTACTTC.

In DNA, the CDR3 is TGTGCCAGCAGCTTAGGAGGACTAGCGGGGGTGCTGGGGGAGCAGTACTTC. Translated: CASSLGGLAGVLGEQYF. The gene calls are TRBV7-2 and TRBJ2-7; 13 bases line up with TRBD2. CDR3 length: 17 amino acids. Germline CDR1 and CDR2: SGHTA and FQGNSA. V shed 1 base, J shed 7 bases, and the junction held 10 bases outside the gene matches.

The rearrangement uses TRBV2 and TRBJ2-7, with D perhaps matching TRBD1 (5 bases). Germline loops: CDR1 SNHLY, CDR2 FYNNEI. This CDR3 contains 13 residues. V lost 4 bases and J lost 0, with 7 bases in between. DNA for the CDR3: TGTGCCAGCAGTGGGGGCGTCTCCTACGAGCAGTACTTC. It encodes CASSGGVSYEQYF.

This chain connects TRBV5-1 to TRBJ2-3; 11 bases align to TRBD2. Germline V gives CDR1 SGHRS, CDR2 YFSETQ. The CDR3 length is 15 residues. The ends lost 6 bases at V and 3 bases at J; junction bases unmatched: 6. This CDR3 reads CASTTPSGGTDTQYF. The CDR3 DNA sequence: TGCGCCAGCACCACACCTAGCGGGGGGACAGATACGCAGTATTTT. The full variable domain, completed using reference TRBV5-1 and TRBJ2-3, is KAGVTQTPRYLIKTRGQQVTLSCSPISGHRSVSWYQQTPGQGLQFLFEYFSETQRNKGNFPGRFSGRQFSNSRSEMNVSTLELGDSALYLCASTTPSGGTDTQYFGPGTRLTVL.

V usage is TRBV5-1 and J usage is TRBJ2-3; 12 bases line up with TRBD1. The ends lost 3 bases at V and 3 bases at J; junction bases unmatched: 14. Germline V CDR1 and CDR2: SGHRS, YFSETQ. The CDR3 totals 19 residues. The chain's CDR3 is CASSSSRDRGLFLTDTQYF. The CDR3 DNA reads TGCGCCAGCAGCTCCTCAAGGGACAGGGGGCTGTTTTTGACAGATACGCAGTATTTT. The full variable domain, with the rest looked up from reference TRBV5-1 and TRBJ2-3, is KAGVTQTPRYLIKTRGQQVTLSCSPISGHRSVSWYQQTPGQGLQFLFEYFSETQRNKGNFPGRFSGRQFSNSRSEMNVSTLELGDSALYLCASSSSRDRGLFLTDTQYFGPGTRLTVL.

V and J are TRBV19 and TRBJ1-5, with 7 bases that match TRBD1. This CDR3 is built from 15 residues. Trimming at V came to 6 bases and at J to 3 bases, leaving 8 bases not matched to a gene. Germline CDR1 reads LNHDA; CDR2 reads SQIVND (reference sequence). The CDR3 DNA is TGTGCCAGTAGCACCTGGACAGGCCCCAATCAGCCCCAGCATTTT. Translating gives CASSTWTGPNQPQHF.

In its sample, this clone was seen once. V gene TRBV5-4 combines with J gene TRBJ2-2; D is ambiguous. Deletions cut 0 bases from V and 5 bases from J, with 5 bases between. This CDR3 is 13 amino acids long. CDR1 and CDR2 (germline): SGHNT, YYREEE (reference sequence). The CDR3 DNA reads TGTGCCAGCAGCTTGGCAGTGACCGGGGAGCTGTTTTTT. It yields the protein CASSLAVTGELFF.

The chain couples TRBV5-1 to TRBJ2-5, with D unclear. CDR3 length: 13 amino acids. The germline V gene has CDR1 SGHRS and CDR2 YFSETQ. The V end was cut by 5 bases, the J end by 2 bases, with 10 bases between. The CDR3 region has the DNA TGCGCCAGCAGGGATGGGCAGCAAGAGACCCAGTACTTC. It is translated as CASRDGQQETQYF. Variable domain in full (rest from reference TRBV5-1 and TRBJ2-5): KAGVTQTPRYLIKTRGQQVTLSCSPISGHRSVSWYQQTPGQGLQFLFEYFSETQRNKGNFPGRFSGRQFSNSRSEMNVSTLELGDSALYLCASRDGQQETQYFGPGTRLLVL.

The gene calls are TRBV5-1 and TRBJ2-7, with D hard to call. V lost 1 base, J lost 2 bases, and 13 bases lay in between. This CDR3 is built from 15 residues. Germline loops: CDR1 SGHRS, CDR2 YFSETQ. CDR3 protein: CASSLNSQTAYEQYF. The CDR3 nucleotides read TGCGCCAGCAGCTTGAACTCGCAAACTGCCTACGAGCAGTACTTC.

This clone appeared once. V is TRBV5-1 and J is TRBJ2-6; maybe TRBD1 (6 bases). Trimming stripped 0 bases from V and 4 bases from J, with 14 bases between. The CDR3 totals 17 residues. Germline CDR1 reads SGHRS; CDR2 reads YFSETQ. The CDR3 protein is CASSLGTTGLGANVLTF. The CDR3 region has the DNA TGCGCCAGCAGCTTGGGAACCACAGGGCTGGGGGCCAACGTCCTGACTTTC.